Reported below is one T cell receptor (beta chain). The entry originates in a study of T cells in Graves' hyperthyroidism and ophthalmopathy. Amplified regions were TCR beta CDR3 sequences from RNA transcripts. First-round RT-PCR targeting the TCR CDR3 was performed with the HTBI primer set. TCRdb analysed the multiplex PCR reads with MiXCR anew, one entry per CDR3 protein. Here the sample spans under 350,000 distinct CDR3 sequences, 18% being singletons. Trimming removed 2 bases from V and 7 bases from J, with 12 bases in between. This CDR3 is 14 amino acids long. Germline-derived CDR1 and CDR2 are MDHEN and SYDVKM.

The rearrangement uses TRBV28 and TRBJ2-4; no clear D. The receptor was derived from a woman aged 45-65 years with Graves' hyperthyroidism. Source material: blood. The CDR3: CASSLQQTRNIQYF. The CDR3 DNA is TGTGCCAGCAGTTTACAACAGACCCGCAACATTCAGTACTTC.